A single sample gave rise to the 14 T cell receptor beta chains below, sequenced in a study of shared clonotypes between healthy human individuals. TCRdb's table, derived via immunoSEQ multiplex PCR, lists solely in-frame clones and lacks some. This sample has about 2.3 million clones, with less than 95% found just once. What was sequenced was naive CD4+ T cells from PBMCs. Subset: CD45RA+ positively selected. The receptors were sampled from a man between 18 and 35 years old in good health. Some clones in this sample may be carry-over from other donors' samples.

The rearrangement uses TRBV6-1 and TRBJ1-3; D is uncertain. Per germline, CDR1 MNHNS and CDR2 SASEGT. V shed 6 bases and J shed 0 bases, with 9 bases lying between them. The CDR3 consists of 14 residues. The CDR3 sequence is CASRGMLSGNTIYF. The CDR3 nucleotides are TGTGCCAGCAGGGGGATGCTCTCTGGAAACACCATATATTTT.

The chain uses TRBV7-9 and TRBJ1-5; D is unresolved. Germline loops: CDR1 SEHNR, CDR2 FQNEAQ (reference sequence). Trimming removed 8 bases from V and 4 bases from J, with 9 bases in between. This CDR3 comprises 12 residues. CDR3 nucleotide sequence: TGTGCCAGCGGCTCGGGGAATCAGCCCCAGCATTTT. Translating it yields CASGSGNQPQHF.

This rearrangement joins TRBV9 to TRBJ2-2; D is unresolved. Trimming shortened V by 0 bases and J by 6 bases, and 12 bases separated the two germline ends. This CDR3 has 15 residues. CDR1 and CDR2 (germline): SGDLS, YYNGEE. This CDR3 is CASSVVVSPPGELFF. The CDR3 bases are TGTGCCAGCAGCGTAGTCGTGAGCCCACCCGGGGAGCTGTTTTTT.

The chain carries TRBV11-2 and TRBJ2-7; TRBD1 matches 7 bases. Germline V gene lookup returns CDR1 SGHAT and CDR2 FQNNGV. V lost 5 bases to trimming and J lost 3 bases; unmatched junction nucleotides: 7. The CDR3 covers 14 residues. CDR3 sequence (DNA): TGTGCCAGCAGCCCCAGGAGACAGGGCTACGAGCAGTACTTC. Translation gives CASSPRRQGYEQYF.

For the CDR3, the DNA is TGTGCCAGCAGACCCCGGACAGCAGATACGCAGTATTTT. It yields the protein CASRPRTADTQYF. The rearrangement joins TRBV5-4 to TRBJ2-3; D is possibly TRBD1 (6 bases). The CDR3 consists of 13 residues. Trimming left V 5 bases short and J 4 bases short, with 11 bases between. Germline V gene lookup returns CDR1 SGHNT and CDR2 YYREEE (reference sequence).

The CDR3 DNA reads as TGTGCCTGGATATCAGGGAGGACTAACTATGGCTACACCTTC. Its protein is CAWISGRTNYGYTF. This rearrangement joins TRBV30 to TRBJ1-2, with a tentative D call TRBD1 (5 bases). Germline lookup yields CDR1 GTSNPN and CDR2 SVGIG (reference sequence). This CDR3 spans 14 amino acids. V lost 4 bases to trimming and J lost 0 bases, with 12 bases between them.

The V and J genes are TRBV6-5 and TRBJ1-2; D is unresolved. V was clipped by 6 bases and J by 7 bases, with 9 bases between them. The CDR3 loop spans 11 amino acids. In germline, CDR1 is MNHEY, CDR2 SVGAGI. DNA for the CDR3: TGTGCCAGCAGCCATCTGGGTGGCTACACCTTC. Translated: CASSHLGGYTF.

CDR3 in DNA: TGTGCCAGCAGTGAGGGGACTAGCGGGGCCCGGGGTACGCAGTATTTT. This gives the protein CASSEGTSGARGTQYF. The chain employs TRBV6-1 and TRBJ2-3; 13 bases are shared with TRBD2. From germline, CDR1 is MNHNS and CDR2 SASEGT. J was trimmed by 8 bases and V by 3 bases; bases with no gene match: 8. The CDR3 has 16 amino acids.

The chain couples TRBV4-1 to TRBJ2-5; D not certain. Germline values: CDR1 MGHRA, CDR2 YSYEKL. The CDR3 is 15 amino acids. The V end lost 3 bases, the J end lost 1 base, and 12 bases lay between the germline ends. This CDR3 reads CASSQPERAQETQYF. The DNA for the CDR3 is TGCGCCAGCAGCCAGCCCGAACGGGCCCAAGAGACCCAGTACTTC.

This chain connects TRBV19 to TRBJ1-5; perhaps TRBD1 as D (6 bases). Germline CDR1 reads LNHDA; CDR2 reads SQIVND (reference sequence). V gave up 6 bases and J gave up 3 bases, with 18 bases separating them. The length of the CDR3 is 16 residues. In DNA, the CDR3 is TGTGCCAGTAGGGGAGGACAGCCTTGGGACAATCAGCCCCAGCATTTT. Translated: CASRGGQPWDNQPQHF.

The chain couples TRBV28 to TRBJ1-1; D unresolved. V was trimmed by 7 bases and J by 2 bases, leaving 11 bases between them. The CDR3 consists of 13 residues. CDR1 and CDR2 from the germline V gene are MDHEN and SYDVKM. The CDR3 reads CASTGRGNTEAFF. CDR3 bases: TGTGCCAGCACAGGTCGCGGTAACACTGAAGCTTTCTTT.

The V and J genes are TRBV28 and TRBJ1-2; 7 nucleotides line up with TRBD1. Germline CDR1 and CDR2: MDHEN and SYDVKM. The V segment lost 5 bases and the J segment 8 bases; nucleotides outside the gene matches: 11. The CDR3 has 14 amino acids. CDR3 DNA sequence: TGTGCCAGCAGTCCCGCAGGGGGGGCGACCGGCTACACCTTC. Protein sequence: CASSPAGGATGYTF.

In nucleotides, the CDR3 is TGTGCCAGCAGATCAGAAATCGGGGGCAATGAGCAGTTCTTC. The encoded protein is CASRSEIGGNEQFF. V usage is TRBV25-1 and J usage is TRBJ2-1; TRBD2 might be the D (6 bases). Per germline, CDR1 MGHDK and CDR2 SYGVNS. Trimming shortened V by 6 bases and J by 6 bases, and 15 bases separated the two germline ends. This CDR3 spans 14 amino acids.

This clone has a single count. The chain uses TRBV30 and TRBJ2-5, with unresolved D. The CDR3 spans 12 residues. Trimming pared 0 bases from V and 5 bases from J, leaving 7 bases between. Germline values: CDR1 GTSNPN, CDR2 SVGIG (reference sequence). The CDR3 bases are TGTGCCTGGAGTGTAAACTCGGAGACCCAGTACTTC. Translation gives CAWSVNSETQYF.